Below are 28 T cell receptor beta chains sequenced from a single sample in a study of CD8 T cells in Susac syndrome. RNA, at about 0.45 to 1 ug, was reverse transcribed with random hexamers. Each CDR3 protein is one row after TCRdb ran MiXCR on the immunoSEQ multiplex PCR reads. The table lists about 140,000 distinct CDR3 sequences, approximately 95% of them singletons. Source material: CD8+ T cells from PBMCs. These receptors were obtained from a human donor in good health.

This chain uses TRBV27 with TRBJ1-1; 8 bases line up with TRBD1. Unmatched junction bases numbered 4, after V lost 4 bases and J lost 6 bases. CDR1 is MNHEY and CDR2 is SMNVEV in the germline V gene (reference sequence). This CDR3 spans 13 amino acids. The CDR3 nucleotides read TGTGCCAGCAGTTGGACAGGGTGGTCTGAAGCTTTCTTT. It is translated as CASSWTGWSEAFF.

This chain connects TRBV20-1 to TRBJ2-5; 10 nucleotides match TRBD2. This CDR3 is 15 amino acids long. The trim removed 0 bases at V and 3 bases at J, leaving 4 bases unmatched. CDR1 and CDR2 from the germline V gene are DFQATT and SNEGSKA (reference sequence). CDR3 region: CSARDTSGIEETQYF. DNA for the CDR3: TGCAGTGCTAGAGATACTAGCGGGATAGAAGAGACCCAGTACTTC.

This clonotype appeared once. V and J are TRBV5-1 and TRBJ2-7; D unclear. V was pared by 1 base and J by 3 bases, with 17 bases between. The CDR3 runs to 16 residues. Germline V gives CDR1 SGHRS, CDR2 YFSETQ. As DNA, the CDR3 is TGCGCCAGCAGCTTGATCCCGGGCGCCAGCAGCTACGAGCAGTACTTC. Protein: CASSLIPGASSYEQYF.

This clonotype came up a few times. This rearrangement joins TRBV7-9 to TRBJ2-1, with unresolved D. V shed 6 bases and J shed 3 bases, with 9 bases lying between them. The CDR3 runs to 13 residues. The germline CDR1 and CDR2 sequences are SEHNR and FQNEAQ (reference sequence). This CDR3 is CASSSPLYNEQFF. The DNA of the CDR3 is TGTGCCAGCAGTTCCCCCCTCTACAATGAGCAGTTCTTC.

CDR3: CASSHPFRELGETQYF. CDR3 coding DNA: TGTGCCAGCAGCCATCCTTTCCGGGAGTTGGGCGAGACCCAGTACTTC. The genes are TRBV3-1 and TRBJ2-5; D is perhaps TRBD2 (6 bases). This CDR3 is built from 16 residues. Germline V gene sequence: CDR1 LGHDT, CDR2 YNNKEL (reference sequence). Trimming removed 3 bases from V and 5 bases from J, with 19 bases in between.

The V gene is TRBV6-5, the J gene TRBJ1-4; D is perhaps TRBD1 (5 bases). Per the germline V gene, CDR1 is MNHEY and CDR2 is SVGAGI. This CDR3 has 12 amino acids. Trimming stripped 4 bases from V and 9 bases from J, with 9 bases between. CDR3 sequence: CASSSDSQKLFF. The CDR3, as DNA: TGTGCCAGCAGTTCCGACAGCCAAAAACTGTTTTTT.

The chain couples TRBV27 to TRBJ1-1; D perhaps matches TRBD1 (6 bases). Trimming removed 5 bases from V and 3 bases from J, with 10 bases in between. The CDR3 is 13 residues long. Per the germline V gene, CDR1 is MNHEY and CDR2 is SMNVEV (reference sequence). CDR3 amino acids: CASSQSGDTEAFF. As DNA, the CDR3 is TGTGCCAGCAGTCAATCAGGGGACACTGAAGCTTTCTTT.

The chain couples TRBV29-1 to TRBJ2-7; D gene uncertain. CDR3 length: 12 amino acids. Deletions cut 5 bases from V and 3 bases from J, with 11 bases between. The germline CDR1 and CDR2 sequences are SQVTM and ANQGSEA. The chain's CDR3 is CSVRALRYEQYF. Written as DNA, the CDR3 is TGCAGCGTTAGGGCGCTTCGCTACGAGCAGTACTTC.

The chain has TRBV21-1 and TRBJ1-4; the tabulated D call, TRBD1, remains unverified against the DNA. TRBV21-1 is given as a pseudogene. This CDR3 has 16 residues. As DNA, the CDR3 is TGTGCCAGCAGCCCGAGTTCAGGGACAGATATAAGGAAACTGTTTTTT. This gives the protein CASSPSSGTDIRKLFF.

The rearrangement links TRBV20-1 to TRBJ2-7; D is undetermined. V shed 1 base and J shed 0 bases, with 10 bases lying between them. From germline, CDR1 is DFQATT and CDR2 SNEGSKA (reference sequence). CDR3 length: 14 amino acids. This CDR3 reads CSARAWRSSYEQYF. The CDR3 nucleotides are TGCAGTGCTAGAGCATGGCGGAGCTCCTACGAGCAGTACTTC.

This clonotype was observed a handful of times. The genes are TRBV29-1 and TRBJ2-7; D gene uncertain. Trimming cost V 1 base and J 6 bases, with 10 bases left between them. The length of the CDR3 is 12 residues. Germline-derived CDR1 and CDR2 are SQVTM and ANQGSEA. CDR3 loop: CSVEVNSLEQYF. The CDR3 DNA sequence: TGCAGCGTTGAAGTGAACAGCCTCGAGCAGTACTTC.

The CDR3 spells CASSLVGGTEAFF. The CDR3 region has the DNA TGTGCCAGCAGTTTAGTTGGTGGCACTGAAGCTTTCTTT. The chain links TRBV28 to TRBJ1-1; no definite D call. Deletions cut 2 bases from V and 4 bases from J, with 8 bases between. The CDR3 length is 13 residues. The germline V gene encodes CDR1 MDHEN and CDR2 SYDVKM.

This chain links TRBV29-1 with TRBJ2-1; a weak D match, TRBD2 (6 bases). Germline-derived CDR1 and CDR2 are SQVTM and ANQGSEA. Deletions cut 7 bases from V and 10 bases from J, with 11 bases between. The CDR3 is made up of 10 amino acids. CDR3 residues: CSGDSGEQFF. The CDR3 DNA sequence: TGCAGCGGCGATAGCGGCGAGCAGTTCTTC.

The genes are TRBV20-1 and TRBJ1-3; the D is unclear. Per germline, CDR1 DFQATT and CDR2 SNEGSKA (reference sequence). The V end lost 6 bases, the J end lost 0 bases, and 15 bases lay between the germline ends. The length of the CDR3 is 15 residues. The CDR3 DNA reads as TGCAGTGCCCCCCCCGACGGATTCTCTGGAAACACCATATATTTT. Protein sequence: CSAPPDGFSGNTIYF.

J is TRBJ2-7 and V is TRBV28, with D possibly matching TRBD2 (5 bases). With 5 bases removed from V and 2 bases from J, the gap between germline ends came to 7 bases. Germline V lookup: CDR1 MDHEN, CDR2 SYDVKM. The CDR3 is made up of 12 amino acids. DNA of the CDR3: TGTGCCAGCAGTGTGACTACCTACGAGCAGTACTTC. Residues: CASSVTTYEQYF.

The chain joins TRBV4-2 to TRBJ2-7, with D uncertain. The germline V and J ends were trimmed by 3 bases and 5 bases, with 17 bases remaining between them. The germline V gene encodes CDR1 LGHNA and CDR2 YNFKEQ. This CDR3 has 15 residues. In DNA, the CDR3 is TGTGCCAGCAGCCAGACCTATATCCAATCGGACGAGCAGTACTTC. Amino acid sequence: CASSQTYIQSDEQYF.

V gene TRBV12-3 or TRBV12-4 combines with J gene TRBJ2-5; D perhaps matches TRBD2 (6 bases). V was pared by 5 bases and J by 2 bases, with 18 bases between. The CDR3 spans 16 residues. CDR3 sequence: CASSPDGLSRQETQYF. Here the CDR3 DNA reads TGTGCCAGCAGTCCCGACGGACTATCAAGACAAGAGACCCAGTACTTC.

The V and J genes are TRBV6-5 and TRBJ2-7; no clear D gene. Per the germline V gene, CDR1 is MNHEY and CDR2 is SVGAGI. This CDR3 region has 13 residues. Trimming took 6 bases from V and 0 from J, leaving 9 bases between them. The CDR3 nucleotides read TGTGCCAGCAGCACTGCTCCCTCCTACGAGCAGTACTTC. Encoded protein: CASSTAPSYEQYF.

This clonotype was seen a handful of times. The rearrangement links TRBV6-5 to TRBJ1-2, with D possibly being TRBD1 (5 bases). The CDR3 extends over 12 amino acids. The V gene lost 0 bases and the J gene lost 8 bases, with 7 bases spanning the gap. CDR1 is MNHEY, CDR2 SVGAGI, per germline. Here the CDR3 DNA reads TGTGCCAGCAGTTACTCCGGGGACGGCTACACCTTC. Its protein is CASSYSGDGYTF.

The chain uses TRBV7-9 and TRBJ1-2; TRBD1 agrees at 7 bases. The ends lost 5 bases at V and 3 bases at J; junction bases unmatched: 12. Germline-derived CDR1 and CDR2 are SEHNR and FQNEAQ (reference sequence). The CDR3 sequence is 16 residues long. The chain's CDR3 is CASSQDGEGAYYGYTF. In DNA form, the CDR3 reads TGTGCCAGCAGCCAGGATGGGGAGGGGGCTTACTATGGCTACACCTTC.

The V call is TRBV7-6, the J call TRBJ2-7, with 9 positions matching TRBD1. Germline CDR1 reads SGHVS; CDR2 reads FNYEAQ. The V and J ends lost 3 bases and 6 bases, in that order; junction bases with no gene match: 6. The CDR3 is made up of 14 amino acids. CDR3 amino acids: CASSFWTGVGEQYF. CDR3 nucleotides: TGTGCCAGCAGCTTTTGGACAGGGGTTGGCGAGCAGTACTTC.

DNA for the CDR3: TGTGCCAGCAGCTTAGGGCAGGAATACGAGCAGTACTTC. It translates to CASSLGQEYEQYF. V gene TRBV13 combines with J gene TRBJ2-7; D gene ambiguous. The length of the CDR3 is 13 residues. CDR1 is PRHDT, CDR2 FYEKMQ, per germline (reference sequence). With 0 bases removed from V and 4 bases from J, the gap between germline ends came to 7 bases.

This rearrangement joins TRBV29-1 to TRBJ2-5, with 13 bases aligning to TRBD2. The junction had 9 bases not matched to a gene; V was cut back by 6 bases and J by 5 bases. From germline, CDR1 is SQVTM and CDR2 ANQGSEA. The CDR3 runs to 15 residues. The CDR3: CSVVLAGGPRETQYF. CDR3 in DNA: TGCAGCGTCGTACTAGCGGGAGGGCCCAGGGAGACCCAGTACTTC.

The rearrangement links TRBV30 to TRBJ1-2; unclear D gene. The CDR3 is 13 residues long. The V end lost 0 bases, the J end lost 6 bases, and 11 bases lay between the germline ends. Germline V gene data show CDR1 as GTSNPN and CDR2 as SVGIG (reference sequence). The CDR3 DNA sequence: TGTGCCTGGAGTGTAACGCTTGGGGATGGCTACACCTTC. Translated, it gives CAWSVTLGDGYTF. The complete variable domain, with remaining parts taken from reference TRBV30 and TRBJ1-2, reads SQTIHQWPATLVQPVGSPLSLECTVEGTSNPNLYWYRQAAGRGLQLLFYSVGIGQISSEVPQNLSASRPQDRQFILSSKKLLLSDSGFYLCAWSVTLGDGYTFGSGTRLTVV.

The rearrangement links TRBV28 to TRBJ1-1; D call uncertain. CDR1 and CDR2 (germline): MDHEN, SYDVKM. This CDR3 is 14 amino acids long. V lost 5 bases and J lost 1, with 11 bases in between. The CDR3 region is CASSKRARNTEAFF. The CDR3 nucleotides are TGTGCCAGCAGTAAACGGGCCCGGAACACTGAAGCTTTCTTT.

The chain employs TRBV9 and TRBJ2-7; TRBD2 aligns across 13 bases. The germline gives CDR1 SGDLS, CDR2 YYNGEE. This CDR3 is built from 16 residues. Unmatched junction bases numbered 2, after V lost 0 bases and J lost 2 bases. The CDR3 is CASSVGGLAGTYEQYF. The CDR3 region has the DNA TGTGCCAGCAGCGTAGGGGGACTAGCGGGAACCTACGAGCAGTACTTC.

The DNA for the CDR3 is TGTGCCAGCAGCCAACTAGGGGGACAGGGGATCTCCTACGAGCAGTACTTC. It yields the protein CASSQLGGQGISYEQYF. The chain carries TRBV7-9 and TRBJ2-7; TRBD1 aligns across 10 bases. The junction had 10 bases not matched to a gene; V was cut back by 5 bases and J by 0 bases. The germline V gene encodes CDR1 SEHNR and CDR2 FQNEAQ (reference sequence). The CDR3 loop spans 17 amino acids.

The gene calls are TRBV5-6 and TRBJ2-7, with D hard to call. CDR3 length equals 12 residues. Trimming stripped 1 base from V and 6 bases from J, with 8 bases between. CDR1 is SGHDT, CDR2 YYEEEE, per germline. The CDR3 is CASSLTPAEQYF. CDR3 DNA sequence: TGTGCCAGCAGCTTGACTCCCGCCGAGCAGTACTTC. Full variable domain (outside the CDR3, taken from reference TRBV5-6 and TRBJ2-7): DAGVTQSPTHLIKTRGQQVTLRCSPKSGHDTVSWYQQALGQGPQFIFQYYEEEERQRGNFPDRFSGHQFPNYSSELNVNALLLGDSALYLCASSLTPAEQYFGPGTRLTVT.